Detailed here is one T cell receptor beta chain. The antigen it binds to is not known. Base quality data are lacking; no much larger clone is found one base away. This record belongs to a study of response to subunit inactivated influenza vaccine (dated by TCRdb to 2016 to 2019). General notes on the study: To follow how T cells responded to a trivalent subunit inactivated influenza vaccine, the researchers relied on deep quantitative profiling of the T cell receptor repertoire.

Via the germline V gene (reference sequence), CDR1 is DFQATT and CDR2 SNEGSKA. The cysteine opens and the phenylalanine closes a CDR3 of 15 amino acids. The retained sequence is limited to the CDR3, 45 bases, with the frame set at the first base. Trimming accounts for 6 bases at V and 0 bases at J, while the number of junction bases matched to no gene is 8. Overall results and qualifications from the work: According to the authors, only a limited number of new T cells may be recruited by each seasonal influenza vaccination.

The library was produced with RT-PCR. The listed sequencing device is Illumina HiSeq 2500. The public reads were quality trimmed at Q25 with fastp and then assembled into clones with MiXCR by TCRdb, keeping productive beta chains. Each entry is one CDR3 protein sequence, shown with its most common DNA and genes. The sample yields roughly 500,000 distinct CDR3 sequences; 16% were counted once. The ten largest make up about 3% of the sample. The sequence derives from a man in his fifties or sixties who received an inactivated influenza vaccine. Donor details come from another sample of the same person, matched by shared clones. The V gene is TRBV20-1 and the J gene is TRBJ1-2; TRBD1 aligns with 9 central bases. The sequencing here drew on CD4+ T cells sorted from PBMCs, taken roughly 24 months after vaccination. The CDR3 corresponds to CSAPGTGYPNYGYTF. The DNA sequence is given as TGCAGTGCACCCGGGACAGGGTACCCTAACTATGGCTACACCTTC.